This T cell receptor (beta chain) emerged from a study of shared clonotypes between healthy human individuals. General study results and limits: Naive CD4 clonotype sharing across four donors was 4% to 5.5%. Tissues were not sampled, only blood, and their repertoires likely differ.

Sequencing used immunoSEQ multiplex PCR; TCRdb keeps in-frame clones, though not all of them. The table records about 2 million clones, approximately 95% of them present only once. In its sample, this clone was seen once. Its antigen is unknown. Germline CDR1 reads ENHRY; CDR2 reads SYGVKD. The length of the CDR3 is 15 residues. Between the trimmed V and J ends, which lost 7 bases and 0 bases, there was a span of 15 bases. Only CD45RO-negative cells positively selected for CCR7 counted as naive CD8 cells, so terminally differentiated effector memory CD45RA+ cells were excluded. Sequenced input: naive CD8+ T cells sorted from blood. This sequence joins TRBV10-3 and TRBJ1-1, with D unresolved. The sequence was obtained from a man between 18 and 29 years old in good health. The CDR3 loop reads CAINSGNYMNTEAFF. The CDR3 DNA is TGTGCCATCAATTCGGGTAATTATATGAACACTGAAGCTTTCTTT.